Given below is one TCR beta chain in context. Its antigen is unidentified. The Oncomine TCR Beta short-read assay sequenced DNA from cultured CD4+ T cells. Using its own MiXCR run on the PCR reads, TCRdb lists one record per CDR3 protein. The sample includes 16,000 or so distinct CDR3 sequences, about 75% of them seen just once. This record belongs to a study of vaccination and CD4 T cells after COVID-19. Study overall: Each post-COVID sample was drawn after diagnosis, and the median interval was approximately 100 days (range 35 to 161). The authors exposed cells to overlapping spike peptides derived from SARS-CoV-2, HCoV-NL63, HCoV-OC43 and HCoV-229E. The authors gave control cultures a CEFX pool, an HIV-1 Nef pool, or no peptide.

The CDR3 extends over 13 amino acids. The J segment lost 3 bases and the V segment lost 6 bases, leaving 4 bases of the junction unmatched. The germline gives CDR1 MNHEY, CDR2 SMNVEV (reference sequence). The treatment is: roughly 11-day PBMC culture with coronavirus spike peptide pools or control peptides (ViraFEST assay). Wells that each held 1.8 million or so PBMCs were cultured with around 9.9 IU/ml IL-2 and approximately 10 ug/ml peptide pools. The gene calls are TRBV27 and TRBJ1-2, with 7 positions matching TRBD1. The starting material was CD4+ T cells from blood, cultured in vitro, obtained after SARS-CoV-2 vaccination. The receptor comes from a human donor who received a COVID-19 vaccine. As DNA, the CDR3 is TGTGCCAGCAGGGGAACAGGGGACTATGGCTACACCTTC. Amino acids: CASRGTGDYGYTF.